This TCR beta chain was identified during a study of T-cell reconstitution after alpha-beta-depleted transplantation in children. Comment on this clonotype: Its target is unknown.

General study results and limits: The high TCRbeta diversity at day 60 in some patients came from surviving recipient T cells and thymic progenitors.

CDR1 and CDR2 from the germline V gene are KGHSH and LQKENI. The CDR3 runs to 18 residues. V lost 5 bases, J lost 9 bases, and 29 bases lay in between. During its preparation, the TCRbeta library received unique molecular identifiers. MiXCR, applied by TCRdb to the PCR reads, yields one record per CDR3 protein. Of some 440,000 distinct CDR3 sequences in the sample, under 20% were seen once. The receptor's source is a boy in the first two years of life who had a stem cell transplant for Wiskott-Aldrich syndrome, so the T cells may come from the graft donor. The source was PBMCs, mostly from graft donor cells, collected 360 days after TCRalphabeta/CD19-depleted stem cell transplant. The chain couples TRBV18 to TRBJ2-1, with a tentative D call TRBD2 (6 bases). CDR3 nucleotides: TGTGCCAGCTCAAACCTCGGACTGGGCGGGACCTACTTAGTTGAGCAGTTCTTC. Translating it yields CASSNLGLGGTYLVEQFF.